Listed here is a single TCR beta chain. As yet, its antigen is unknown. Clones were sequenced by immunoSEQ multiplex PCR, and TCRdb holds only the in-frame ones, with some missing. Of 150,000 to 200,000 clones in the sample, over 90% were seen once. This entry comes from a study of T cell responses to AZD1222 COVID-19 vaccine. Study findings and constraints: Donors were chiefly white British, with a greater number of females, and clonal diversity was perhaps underestimated.

CDR3 length: 14 residues. Trimming left V 4 bases short and J 2 bases short, with 9 bases between. Germline V gene data show CDR1 as MRHNA and CDR2 as SNTAGT. Sequencing used peripheral blood, obtained 28 days after the second AZD1222 dose. The clonotype was recovered from an adult who received the AZD1222 COVID-19 vaccine. This chain links TRBV6-4 with TRBJ2-1; D gene uncertain. The CDR3 reads CASSVSAPYNEQFF. The DNA for the CDR3 is TGTGCCAGCAGTGTGAGTGCCCCCTACAATGAGCAGTTCTTC.